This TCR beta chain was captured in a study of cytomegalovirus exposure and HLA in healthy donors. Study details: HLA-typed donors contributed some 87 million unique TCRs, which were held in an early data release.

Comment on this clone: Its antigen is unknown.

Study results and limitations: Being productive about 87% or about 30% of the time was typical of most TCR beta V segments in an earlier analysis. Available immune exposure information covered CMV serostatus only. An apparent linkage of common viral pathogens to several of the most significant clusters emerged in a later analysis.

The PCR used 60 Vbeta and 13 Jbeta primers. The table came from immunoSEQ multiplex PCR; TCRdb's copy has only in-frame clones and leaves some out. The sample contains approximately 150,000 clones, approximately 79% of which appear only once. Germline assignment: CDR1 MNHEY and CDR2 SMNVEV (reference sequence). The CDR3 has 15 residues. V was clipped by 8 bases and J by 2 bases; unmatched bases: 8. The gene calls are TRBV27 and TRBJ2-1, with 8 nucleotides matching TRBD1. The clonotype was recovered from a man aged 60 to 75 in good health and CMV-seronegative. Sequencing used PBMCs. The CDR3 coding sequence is TGTGCCAGCCAACCCAGGGGGCTTACCTACAATGAGCAGTTCTTC. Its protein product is CASQPRGLTYNEQFF.